A selection of T cell receptor beta chains follows, all from one sample in a study. MiXCR, applied by TCRdb to the 5' RACE reads, yields one record per CDR3 protein. The profile shows about 41,000 distinct CDR3 sequences, less than 30% of them singletons. Sequencing was performed on memory CD4+ T cells sorted from a lymph node. Receptors were obtained from a female donor with breast cancer. Both conserved end residues are trimmed from each CDR3. The D gene is left open where the match is weak.

V,D,J,CDR3
TRBV24-1,NA,TRBJ2-1,ATSAREKNNEQF
TRBV4-1,NA,TRBJ1-1,ASRQKQDSASEAF
TRBV7-9,NA,TRBJ1-5,ASSLAKSRPQH
TRBV6-1,NA,TRBJ1-1,ASSVWDMNTEAF
TRBV4-2,NA,TRBJ1-1,ASSQDGGDTEAF
TRBV6-5,TRBD1,TRBJ1-1,ASSIQGARGEAF
TRBV3-1,NA,TRBJ2-5,ASSQDGGRGETQY
TRBV4-1,NA,TRBJ2-3,ASSQSLGPDTQY
TRBV7-2,TRBD1,TRBJ2-2,ASSSGTALYTGELL
TRBV4-3,NA,TRBJ2-1,ASSQDLLDRNEQF
TRBV12-3/TRBV12-4,TRBD1,NA,ASSLEGTGNYQETQY
TRBV20-1,TRBD1,TRBJ2-5,SARDPGRGLETQY
TRBV5-1,TRBD2,TRBJ2-1,ASNSGSGNGQF